This passage covers 9 T cell receptor beta chains from one sample sequenced in a study of tissue T cells after allogeneic stem cell transplantation. Time point given: mouse harvest day 14 after allogeneic transplant. Tail vein injection delivered 10^7 T-cell-depleted bone marrow cells and 10^6 splenic CD5+ T cells. Assay: immunoSEQ multiplex PCR; the TCRdb copy retains only in-frame clones and omits some. The data contain fewer than 3,500 clones, roughly 50% of them singletons. The sequencing input was gut tissue. The receptors were gathered from a female BALB/c mouse given C57BL/6 T cells with graft-versus-host disease after an allogeneic hematopoietic cell transplant.

Remarks on this clone: Gene names and germline refer to mouse. The CDR3 goes on 1 residue after the read ends, and that part is filled in from the germline J gene. The rearrangement joins TRBV26 to TRBJ2-7, with D perhaps TRBD1 (5 bases). The V end lost 3 bases, the J end lost 4 bases, and 10 bases lay between the germline ends. Germline V lookup: CDR1 KGHPV, CDR2 FQNQEV (reference sequence). This CDR3 contains 13 residues. The sequenced part of the CDR3 DNA is TGTGCCAGCAGTCTTGGACAAATATATGAACAGTAC. It translates to CASSLGQIYEQY. The CDR3, in full, reads CASSLGQIYEQYF.

This clone ranks as large. Gene names refer to mouse genes. The read ends 1 residue before the CDR3 terminus; that terminus is restored from the germline J gene. The V call is TRBV31, the J call TRBJ2-3, with TRBD1 identical over 10 bases. Trimming cost V 5 bases and J 3 bases; bases outside gene matches: 2. Germline CDR1 reads GKSSPN; CDR2 reads SITVG. There are 13 residues in the CDR3. The sequenced part of the CDR3 DNA is TGTGCCTGGGACAGGGGGCGGGCAGAAACGCTGTAT. Translated: CAWDRGRAETLY. The whole CDR3 is CAWDRGRAETLYF.

As regards this clone: Mouse names are used for the genes. The read falls 1 residue short of the CDR3 end, and the missing part is taken from the germline J gene. The V call is TRBV26, the J call TRBJ1-1; 7 bases line up with TRBD1. With 5 bases clipped from V and 4 bases from J, the junction kept 7 bases outside the gene matches. Germline assignment: CDR1 KGHPV and CDR2 FQNQEV (reference sequence). This CDR3 contains 14 residues. The sequenced CDR3 bases are TGTGCCAGCAGTTCGACAGGGTCCGGCACAGAAGTCTTC. Translation gives CASSSTGSGTEVF. The entire CDR3 reads CASSSTGSGTEVFF.

Turning to this clone: Mouse gene names apply. The missing CDR3 end, 1 residue past where the read stops, is filled in from the germline J gene. The chain couples TRBV2 to TRBJ2-4; D unresolved. The germline gives CDR1 LGHNA, CDR2 YSYQKL. V was clipped by 0 bases and J by 2 bases, with 3 bases between them. The CDR3 totals 13 residues. CDR3 DNA (partial): TGTGCCAGCAGCCAAGAAGTTCAAAACACCTTGTAC. Protein: CASSQEVQNTLY. The CDR3 in its entirety is CASSQEVQNTLYF.

Relative to its sample, this clone is medium-sized (0.01 to 0.1%). Gene names and germline refer to mouse. Read coverage stops 1 residue before the CDR3 terminus; the germline J gene supplies the remainder. The chain has TRBV26 and TRBJ1-3; D gene uncertain. The CDR3 runs to 14 residues. The germline V gene has CDR1 KGHPV and CDR2 FQNQEV (reference sequence). The germline V and J ends were trimmed by 2 bases and 0 bases, with 5 bases remaining between them. CDR3 residues: CASSLGNSGNTLYF. Incomplete CDR3 DNA: TGTGCCAGCAGTCTGGGAAATTCTGGAAATACGCTCTAT.

Note on this clone: Gene names denote mouse genes. The CDR3 DNA, read in part, is TGTGCCAGCAGCTCACCAAACACAGAAGTCTTC. Encoded protein: CASSSPNTEVF. Given in full, the CDR3 is CASSSPNTEVFF. This chain connects TRBV3 to TRBJ1-1; D gene unclear. The read falls 1 residue short of the CDR3 end, and the missing part is taken from the germline J gene. Trimming shortened V by 4 bases and J by 0 bases, and 3 bases separated the two germline ends. This CDR3 is 12 amino acids long. Germline loops: CDR1 SNHLY, CDR2 FYNGKV (reference sequence).

The count of this clone is one. Genes and germline come from the mouse. The read ends 1 residue shy of where the CDR3 ends; the end is completed using the germline J gene. This chain joins TRBV26 and TRBJ2-5; 7 nucleotides align to TRBD1. The CDR3 sequence is 13 residues long. Looked up from germline, CDR1 is KGHPV and CDR2 is FQNQEV (reference sequence). V dropped 6 bases and J dropped 3; count of bases not matched to a gene: 3. The CDR3 DNA, read in part, is TGTGCCAGCAGGTGGGACAGACAAGACACCCAGTAC. This gives the protein CASRWDRQDTQY. Given in full, the CDR3 is CASRWDRQDTQYF. Together with reference TRBV26 and TRBJ2-5, the CDR3 gives the full variable domain: NSKVIQTPRYLVKGQGQKAKMRCIPEKGHPVVFWYQQNKNNEFKFLINFQNQEVLQQIDMTEKRFSAECPSNSPCSLEIQSSEAGDSALYLCASRWDRQDTQYFGPGTRLLVL.

This clone was found a few times. The genes and germline here are from mouse. Sequencing ends 1 residue short of the CDR3 end; the germline J gene provides the rest. V is TRBV3 and J is TRBJ1-3; D not certain. V lost 6 bases to trimming and J lost 0 bases, with 6 bases between them. The CDR3 contains 13 residues. Germline lookup yields CDR1 SNHLY and CDR2 FYNGKV (reference sequence). The covered CDR3 bases are TGTGCCAGCAGTTGGGGTTCTGGAAATACGCTCTAT. It translates to CASSWGSGNTLY. The entire CDR3 is CASSWGSGNTLYF.

To note about this clone: Mouse gene names apply. The CDR3 end is not reached by the read, which stops 1 residue before it; the germline J gene fills it in. The chain is built from TRBV26 and TRBJ2-7; 12 positions agree with TRBD1. Germline loops: CDR1 KGHPV, CDR2 FQNQEV (reference sequence). Germline trimming cut 4 bases from V and 6 bases from J; bases unmatched to any gene: 4. CDR3 length: 14 residues. The CDR3 loop reads CASSRRDRGLEQYF. The sequenced part of the CDR3 DNA is TGTGCCAGCAGTCGCCGGGACAGGGGGCTTGAACAGTAC. The whole variable domain, remainder taken from reference TRBV26 and TRBJ2-7, is NSKVIQTPRYLVKGQGQKAKMRCIPEKGHPVVFWYQQNKNNEFKFLINFQNQEVLQQIDMTEKRFSAECPSNSPCSLEIQSSEAGDSALYLCASSRRDRGLEQYFGPGTRLTVL.